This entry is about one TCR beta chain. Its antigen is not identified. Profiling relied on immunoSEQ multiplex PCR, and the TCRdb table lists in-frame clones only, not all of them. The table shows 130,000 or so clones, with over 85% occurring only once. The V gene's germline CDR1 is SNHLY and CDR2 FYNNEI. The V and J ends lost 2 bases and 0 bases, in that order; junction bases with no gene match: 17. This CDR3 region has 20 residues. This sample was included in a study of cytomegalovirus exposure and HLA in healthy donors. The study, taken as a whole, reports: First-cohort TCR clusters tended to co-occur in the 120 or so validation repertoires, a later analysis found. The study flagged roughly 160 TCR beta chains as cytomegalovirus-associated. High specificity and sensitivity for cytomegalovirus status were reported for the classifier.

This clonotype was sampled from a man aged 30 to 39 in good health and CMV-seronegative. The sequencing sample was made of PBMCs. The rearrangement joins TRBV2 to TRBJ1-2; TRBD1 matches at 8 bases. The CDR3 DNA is TGTGCCAGCAGTGAAAGTTTAGCAGGGGGCGCATCCCTGTCTAACTATGGCTACACCTTC. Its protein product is CASSESLAGGASLSNYGYTF.